A selection of T cell receptor beta chains follows, all from one sample in a study of graft-versus-host responses after intestinal transplantation. Measured with immunoSEQ multiplex PCR; TCRdb has only the in-frame clones, and not every one. The sample has 33,000 or so clones; approximately 96% are singletons. The specimen comprised PBMCs, sampled 16 days after intestinal transplant. The receptor set was obtained from a human patient who received an intestinal transplant, so some T cells may come from the graft donor. CDR3s include the opening cysteine and the closing phenylalanine or tryptophan. Fields, in order: V gene, J gene, D gene, clone size, CDR3 protein. D genes are given only for firm matches. Clone size, where shown, is once, few, many, or a class for clones that have expanded.

>TRBV19|TRBJ2-2|-|-
CASSNSGRDNTGELFF
>TRBV7-3|TRBJ2-3|-|-
CASSLDFSLADTQYF
>TRBV28|TRBJ2-3|TRBD2|-
CASSPTGGASTDTQYF
>TRBV14|TRBJ1-3|-|-
CASSQVWTRDSGNTIYF
>TRBV6-1|TRBJ1-5|-|-
CASSEESYGNQPQHF
>TRBV20-1|TRBJ2-1|-|-
CSARDHNEQFF
>TRBV6-5|TRBJ2-1|-|-
CASSYSPQGTSSEQFF
>TRBV4-3|TRBJ2-3|TRBD2|-
CASSLRLAGEEWIVDTQYF
>TRBV6-1|TRBJ2-5|TRBD2|-
CASSPLAALQETQYF
>TRBV5-1|TRBJ2-3|TRBD2|-
CASSLVVSGSADTQYF
>TRBV30|TRBJ2-5|-|-
CAWSVQGGQETQYF
>TRBV6-5|TRBJ1-1|-|-
CASSHRVNEAFF
>TRBV28|TRBJ2-3|-|once
CASSLLVGDTQYF
>TRBV19|TRBJ2-7|-|-
CASSADLNCEQYF
>TRBV11-1|TRBJ2-1|TRBD2|-
CASSLFNRPGLAFINEQFF
>TRBV7-9|TRBJ1-1|-|few
CASSGGEDLNTEAFF
>TRBV28|TRBJ2-5|-|-
CASSLLQETQYF
>TRBV10-3|TRBJ2-7|TRBD1|-
CAISESIDRETYEQYF
>TRBV27|TRBJ2-3|-|-
CASSLVGFVTDTQYF
>TRBV4-3|TRBJ2-1|-|-
CASSQFNEQFF
>TRBV28|TRBJ2-2|TRBD1|-
CASSFRGLGTGELFF
>TRBV15|TRBJ2-7|TRBD2|-
CATSRDLLREEGEQYF
>TRBV7-9|TRBJ2-1|TRBD2|-
CASSSSGVGNEQFF
>TRBV28|TRBJ2-7|TRBD1|-
CASSSGQGIYEQYF
>TRBV4-1|TRBJ2-7|TRBD2|-
CASSQEAGRFWAYEQYF
>TRBV7-9|TRBJ2-3|-|-
CASSALEGVPFF
>TRBV30|TRBJ1-1|-|-
CAWSGTLNTEAFF
>TRBV4-2|TRBJ2-1|TRBD2|-
CASSRRSMAGGDNEQFF
>TRBV2|TRBJ1-4|-|-
CASESGVVSDLNEKLFF
>TRBV13|TRBJ2-6|TRBD1|-
CASSPRAGGHISSGANVLTF
>TRBV10-1|TRBJ1-1|-|-
CARGHPASNTEAFF
>TRBV28|TRBJ1-3|-|-
CASSPSSPSGNTIYF
>TRBV28|TRBJ2-5|-|-
CASSFPRGKTQYF
>TRBV5-4|TRBJ2-7|-|-
CASSPGNYEQYF
>TRBV4-3|TRBJ2-7|-|once
CASSLGRDSYEQYF
>TRBV19|TRBJ2-7|TRBD1|-
CASSRRQGFSYEQYF
>TRBV19|TRBJ2-1|-|-
CASSISTNPNNEQFF
>TRBV19|TRBJ2-3|-|-
CASSRWVGTDTQYF
>TRBV7-6|TRBJ2-3|-|once
CASSLAGTRRTDTQYF
>TRBV5-6|TRBJ2-1|TRBD2|-
CASSRGLAGDEQFF
>TRBV4-1|TRBJ1-2|-|-
CASSQVVGDYGYTF
>TRBV4-1|TRBJ1-4|-|-
CASSQDLRFSQGTTNEKLFF
>TRBV19|TRBJ2-3|TRBD2|-
CASSMWTSGGTDTQYF
>TRBV4-1|TRBJ2-7|-|-
CASSPRDGVYEQYF
>TRBV9|TRBJ1-1|TRBD1|-
CASGNRGQNTEAFF
>TRBV9|TRBJ1-4|-|-
CASSVGQDINEKLFF
>TRBV19|TRBJ2-1|TRBD2|few
CASNPLSGIGFF
>TRBV9|TRBJ1-5|TRBD1|-
CASSVATRVGQGGNQPQHF
>TRBV30|TRBJ2-1|-|-
CAWSVGADLYNEQFF
>TRBV10-3|TRBJ1-5|-|-
CAISESVAGIMHNQPQHF
>TRBV28|TRBJ2-2|TRBD1|-
CASSPRTGGWTGELFF
>TRBV19|TRBJ1-4|TRBD1|-
CASLDRGITNEKLFF
>TRBV7-3|TRBJ2-3|-|-
CASSQSGGSYPDTQYF
>TRBV2|TRBJ2-3|-|-
CASSSAGGTRTDTQYF
>TRBV7-6|TRBJ2-3|-|-
CASSLVDSTDTQYF
>TRBV9|TRBJ2-7|TRBD2|-
CASSETSGAYEQYF
>TRBV5-1|TRBJ2-4|-|once
CASSLTQGGNIQYF
>TRBV5-4|TRBJ2-1|-|-
CASSSGGSEQFF
>TRBV9|TRBJ2-4|TRBD1|-
CASSVGQGDIQYF
>TRBV15|TRBJ2-1|TRBD2|-
CATSTSGRYNEQFF